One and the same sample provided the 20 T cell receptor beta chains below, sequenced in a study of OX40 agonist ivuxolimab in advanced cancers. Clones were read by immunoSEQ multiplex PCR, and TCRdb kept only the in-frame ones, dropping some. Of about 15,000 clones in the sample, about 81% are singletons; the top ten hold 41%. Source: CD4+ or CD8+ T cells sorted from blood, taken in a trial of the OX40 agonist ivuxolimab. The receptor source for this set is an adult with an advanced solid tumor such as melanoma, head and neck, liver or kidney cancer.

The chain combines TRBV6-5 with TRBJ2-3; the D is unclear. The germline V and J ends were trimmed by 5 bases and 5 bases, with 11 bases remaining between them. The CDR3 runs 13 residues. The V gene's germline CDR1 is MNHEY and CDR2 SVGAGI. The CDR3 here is CASSPPTGDTQYF. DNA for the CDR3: TGTGCCAGCAGTCCCCCGACTGGAGATACGCAGTATTTT.

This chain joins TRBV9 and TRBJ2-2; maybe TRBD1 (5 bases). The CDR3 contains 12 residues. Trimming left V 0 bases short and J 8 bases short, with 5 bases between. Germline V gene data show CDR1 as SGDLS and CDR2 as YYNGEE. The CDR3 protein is CASSVDRGELFF. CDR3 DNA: TGTGCCAGCAGCGTAGACAGGGGGGAGCTGTTTTTT. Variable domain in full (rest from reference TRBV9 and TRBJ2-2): DSGVTQTPKHLITATGQRVTLRCSPRSGDLSVYWYQQSLDQGLQFLIQYYNGEERAKGNILERFSAQQFPDLHSELNLSSLELGDSALYFCASSVDRGELFFGEGSRLTVL.

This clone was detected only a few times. CDR3 amino acids: CSVGRGGETQYF. In DNA form, the CDR3 reads TGCAGCGTTGGCAGGGGAGGAGAGACCCAGTACTTC. The chain couples TRBV29-1 to TRBJ2-5; D is tentatively TRBD1 or TRBD2 (6 bases each). The CDR3 sequence is 12 residues long. The germline CDR1 and CDR2 sequences are SQVTM and ANQGSEA. The ends were cut back, 4 bases at V and 4 bases at J, with 10 bases in the middle.

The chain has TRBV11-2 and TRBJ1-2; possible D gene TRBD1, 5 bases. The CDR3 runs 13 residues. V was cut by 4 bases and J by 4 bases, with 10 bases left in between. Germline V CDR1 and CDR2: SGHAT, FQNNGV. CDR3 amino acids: CASSSGPLYGYTF. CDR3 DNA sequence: TGTGCCAGCAGCTCGGGACCCCTCTATGGCTACACCTTC.

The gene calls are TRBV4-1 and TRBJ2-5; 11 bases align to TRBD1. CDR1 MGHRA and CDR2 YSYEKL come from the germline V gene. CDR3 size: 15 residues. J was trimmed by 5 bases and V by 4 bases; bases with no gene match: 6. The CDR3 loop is CASSRGTGGLETQYF. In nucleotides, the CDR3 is TGCGCCAGCAGCCGCGGGACAGGGGGACTTGAGACCCAGTACTTC.

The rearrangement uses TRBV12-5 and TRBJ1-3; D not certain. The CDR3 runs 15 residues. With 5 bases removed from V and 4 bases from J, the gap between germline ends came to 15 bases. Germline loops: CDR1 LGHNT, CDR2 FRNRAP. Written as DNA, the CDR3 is TGTGCTAGTGGTACATGGCCGGGAAAGGGAAACACCATATATTTT. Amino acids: CASGTWPGKGNTIYF.

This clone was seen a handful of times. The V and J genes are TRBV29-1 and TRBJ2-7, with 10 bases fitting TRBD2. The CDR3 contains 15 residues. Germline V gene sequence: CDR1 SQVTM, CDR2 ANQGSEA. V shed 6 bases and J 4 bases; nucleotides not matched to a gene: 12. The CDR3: CSVGSGRAFGYEQYF. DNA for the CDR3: TGCAGCGTGGGGAGCGGGAGGGCCTTCGGATACGAGCAGTACTTC.

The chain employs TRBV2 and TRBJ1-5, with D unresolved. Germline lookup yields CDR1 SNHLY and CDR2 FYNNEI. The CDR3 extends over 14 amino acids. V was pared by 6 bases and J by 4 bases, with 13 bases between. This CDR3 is CASSLRTSNQPQHF. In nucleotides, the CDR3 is TGTGCCAGCAGCCTCCGGACCTCGAATCAGCCCCAGCATTTT.

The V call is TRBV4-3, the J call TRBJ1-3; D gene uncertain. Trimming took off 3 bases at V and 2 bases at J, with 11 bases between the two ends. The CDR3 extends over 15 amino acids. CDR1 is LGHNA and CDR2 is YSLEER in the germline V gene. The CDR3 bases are TGCGCCAGCAGCCAGGCCCGCGGCGCTGGAAACACCATATATTTT. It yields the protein CASSQARGAGNTIYF.

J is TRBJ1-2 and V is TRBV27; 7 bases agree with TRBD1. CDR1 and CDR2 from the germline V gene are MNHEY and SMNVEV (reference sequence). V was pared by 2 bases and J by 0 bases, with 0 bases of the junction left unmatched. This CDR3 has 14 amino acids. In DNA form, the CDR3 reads TGTGCCAGCAGTTTACAGGGGGCTAACTATGGCTACACCTTC. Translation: CASSLQGANYGYTF.

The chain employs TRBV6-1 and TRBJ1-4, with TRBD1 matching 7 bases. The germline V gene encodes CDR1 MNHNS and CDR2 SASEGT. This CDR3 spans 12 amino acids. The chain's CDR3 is CATGTVLEKLFF. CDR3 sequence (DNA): TGTGCTACCGGGACAGTCCTTGAAAAACTGTTTTTT.

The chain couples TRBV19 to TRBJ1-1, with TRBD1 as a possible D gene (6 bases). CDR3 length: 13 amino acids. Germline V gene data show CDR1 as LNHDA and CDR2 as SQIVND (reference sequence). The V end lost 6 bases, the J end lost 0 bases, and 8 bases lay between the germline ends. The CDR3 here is CASSGTLNTEAFF. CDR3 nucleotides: TGTGCCAGTAGCGGGACATTGAACACTGAAGCTTTCTTT.

Here the CDR3 DNA reads TGTGCCAGCAGCTTAATGGGGCCCGGGGCCAACGTCCTGACTTTC. Translated, it gives CASSLMGPGANVLTF. This chain uses TRBV7-9 with TRBJ2-6; a weak D match, TRBD1 (5 bases). The CDR3 is 15 residues long. Trimming removed 2 bases at V and 4 bases at J, with 9 bases between. Germline V gene lookup returns CDR1 SEHNR and CDR2 FQNEAQ (reference sequence).

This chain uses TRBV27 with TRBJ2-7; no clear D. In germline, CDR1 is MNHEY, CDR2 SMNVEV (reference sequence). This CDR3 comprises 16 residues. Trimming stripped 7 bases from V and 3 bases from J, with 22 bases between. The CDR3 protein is CASKSYGNTKFYEQYF. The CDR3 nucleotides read TGTGCCAGCAAGTCCTATGGGAACACAAAGTTCTACGAGCAGTACTTC.

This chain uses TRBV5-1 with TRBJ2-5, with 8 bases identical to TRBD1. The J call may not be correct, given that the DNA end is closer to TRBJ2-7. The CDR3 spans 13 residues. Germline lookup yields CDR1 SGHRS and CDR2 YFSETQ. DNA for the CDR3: TGCGCCAGCATGCAGGGGGCGATTTACGAGCAGTACTTC. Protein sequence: CASMQGAIYEQYF.

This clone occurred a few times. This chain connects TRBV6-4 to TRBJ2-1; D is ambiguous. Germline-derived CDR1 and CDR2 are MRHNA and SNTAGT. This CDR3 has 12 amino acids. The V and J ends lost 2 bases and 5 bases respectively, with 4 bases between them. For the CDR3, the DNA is TGTGCCAGCAGTGACAGGGACAATGAGCAGTTCTTC. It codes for CASSDRDNEQFF.

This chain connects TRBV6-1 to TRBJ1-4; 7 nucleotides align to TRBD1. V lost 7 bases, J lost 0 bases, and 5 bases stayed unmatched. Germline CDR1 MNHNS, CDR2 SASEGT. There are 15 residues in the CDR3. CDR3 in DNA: TGTGCCAGCAATGAGGGGGCGACAACTAATGAAAAACTGTTTTTT. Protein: CASNEGATTNEKLFF.

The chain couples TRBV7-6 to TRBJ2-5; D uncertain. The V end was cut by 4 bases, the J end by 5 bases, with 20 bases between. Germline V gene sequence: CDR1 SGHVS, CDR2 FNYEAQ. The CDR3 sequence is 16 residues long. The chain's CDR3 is CASSSASSAARETQYF. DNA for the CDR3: TGTGCCAGCAGCTCAGCCTCCTCGGCGGCTCGGGAGACCCAGTACTTC.

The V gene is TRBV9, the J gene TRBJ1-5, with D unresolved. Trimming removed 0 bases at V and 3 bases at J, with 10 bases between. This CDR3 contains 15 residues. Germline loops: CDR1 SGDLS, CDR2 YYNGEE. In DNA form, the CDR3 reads TGTGCCAGCAGCGTAGAGGGCAGTCTCAATCAGCCCCAGCATTTT. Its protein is CASSVEGSLNQPQHF.

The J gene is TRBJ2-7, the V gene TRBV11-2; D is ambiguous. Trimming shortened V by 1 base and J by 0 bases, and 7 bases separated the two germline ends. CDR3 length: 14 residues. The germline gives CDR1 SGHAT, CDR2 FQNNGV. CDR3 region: CASSLGQDSYEQYF. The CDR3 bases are TGTGCCAGCAGCTTAGGACAAGACTCCTACGAGCAGTACTTC.